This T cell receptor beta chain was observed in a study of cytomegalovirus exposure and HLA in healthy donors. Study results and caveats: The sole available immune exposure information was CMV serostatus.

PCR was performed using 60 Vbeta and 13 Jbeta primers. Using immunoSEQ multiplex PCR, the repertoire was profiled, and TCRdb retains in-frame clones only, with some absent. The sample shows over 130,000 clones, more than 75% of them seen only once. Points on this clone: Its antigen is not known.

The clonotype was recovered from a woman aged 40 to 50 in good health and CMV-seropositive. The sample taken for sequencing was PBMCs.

The CDR3 loop is CASRKTGDFTDTQYF. CDR3 coding DNA: TGTGCCAGCAGAAAGACAGGGGACTTCACAGATACGCAGTATTTT. The V call is TRBV2, the J call TRBJ2-3, with TRBD1 identical over 8 bases. Unmatched junction bases numbered 7, after V lost 6 bases and J lost 2 bases. This CDR3 has 15 amino acids. Per germline, CDR1 SNHLY and CDR2 FYNNEI.